Listed below are T cell receptor beta chains from one sample, sequenced in a study of siplizumab effects on memory and regulatory T cells. The data were produced by immunoSEQ multiplex PCR, yet TCRdb's version contains in-frame clones alone and is incomplete. The sample includes 3,000 or so clones, roughly 60% of them seen just once. These receptors' targets are unknown. The sequenced sample was CFSE-low (dividing) CD8+ T cells sorted from an allogeneic mixed lymphocyte reaction. These receptors were obtained from a human donor in good health; the cells came from an allogeneic mixed lymphocyte reaction. Some clones in this sample may be carry-over from other donors' samples. Each CDR3 is given with its conserved first and last residue. The D gene is left open where the match is weak. The size field is filled for only some rows; it gives once, few, many or a size class.

TRBV19	.	large	TRBJ2-1	15	CASRHLGANYNEQFF	TGTGCCAGCCGACACCTTGGTGCAAATTACAATGAGCAGTTCTTC
TRBV29-1	.	.	TRBJ1-2	13	CSVAGGGSYGYTF	TGCAGCGTTGCGGGGGGAGGTTCCTATGGCTACACCTTC
TRBV5-6	TRBD2	.	TRBJ2-7	15	CASSPAAGGSYEQYF	TGTGCCAGCAGCCCCGCAGCGGGAGGCTCCTACGAGCAGTACTTC
TRBV5-8	.	.	TRBJ2-1	16	CASSFPLGASGYEQFF	TGTGCCAGCAGCTTTCCCCTCGGTGCGAGTGGCTATGAGCAGTTCTTC
TRBV4-3	.	.	TRBJ2-7	16	CASSQFYPGASYEQYF	TGCGCCAGCAGCCAATTCTATCCGGGTGCCTCCTACGAGCAGTACTTC
TRBV29-1	TRBD1	few	TRBJ1-2	13	CSVWTGASYGYTF	TGCAGCGTATGGACAGGGGCCTCTTATGGCTACACCTTC
TRBV7-9	.	once	TRBJ2-2	12	CASSLVPGELFF	TGTGCCAGCAGCTTAGTTCCGGGGGAGCTGTTTTTT
TRBV19	TRBD1	.	TRBJ2-7	14	CASSPGQGAYEQYF	TGTGCCAGTAGTCCCGGACAGGGGGCCTACGAGCAGTACTTC
TRBV5-1	TRBD1	.	TRBJ1-2	14	CASSFATGGGGHTF	TGCGCCAGCAGCTTCGCGACAGGGGGAGGTGGCCACACCTTC
TRBV27	.	.	TRBJ2-5	13	CASSSAYQETQYF	TGTGCCAGCAGTTCAGCGTACCAAGAGACCCAGTACTTC
TRBV5-1	.	.	TRBJ2-7	15	CASVGASSVDNEQYF	TGCGCCAGTGTCGGAGCTTCCTCAGTAGACAACGAGCAGTACTTC
TRBV6-5	.	.	TRBJ2-7	13	CASSWGASYEQYF	TGTGCCAGCTCCTGGGGGGCCTCCTACGAGCAGTACTTC
TRBV5-1	.	large	TRBJ1-1	14	CASSLKGMNTEAFF	TGCGCCAGCAGCTTGAAAGGTATGAACACTGAAGCTTTCTTT
TRBV2	TRBD2	.	TRBJ2-3	19	CASSLLAGGPNRGTDTQYF	TGTGCCAGCAGTCTTCTAGCGGGGGGGCCAAATAGAGGCACAGATACGCAGTATTTT
TRBV5-5	.	few	TRBJ1-2	14	CASSPGTVNYGYTF	TGTGCCAGCAGCCCAGGGACGGTAAACTATGGCTACACCTTC
TRBV7-9	.	few	TRBJ2-3	17	CASSLAAIFLNTDTQYF	TGTGCCAGCAGCTTAGCCGCCATCTTTCTAAACACAGATACGCAGTATTTT
TRBV9	.	.	TRBJ1-5	16	CASSVPGGCSNQPQHF	TGTGCCAGCAGCGTACCTGGGGGGTGCAGCAATCAGCCCCAGCATTTT
TRBV7-7	.	few	TRBJ2-7	13	CASSLGLYYEQYF	TGTGCCAGCAGCTTAGGACTCTACTACGAGCAGTACTTC
TRBV27	.	.	TRBJ2-7	13	CASSTKAHYEQYF	TGTGCCAGCAGTACAAAGGCCCACTACGAGCAGTACTTC
TRBV27	.	.	TRBJ2-1	14	CASSWVSSPLEQFF	TGTGCCAGCAGTTGGGTGTCAAGCCCCCTTGAGCAGTTCTTC
TRBV29-1	.	.	TRBJ1-3	13	CSVVFGYGNTIYF	TGCAGCGTGGTCTTCGGGTATGGAAACACCATATATTTT
TRBV9	.	few	TRBJ2-1	13	CASSFSPVNEQFF	TGTGCCAGCAGCTTCTCTCCCGTGAATGAGCAGTTCTTC
TRBV7-6	TRBD1	medium-sized	TRBJ2-7	15	CASSLGDRPTYEQYF	TGTGCCAGCAGCTTAGGGGACAGACCGACCTACGAGCAGTACTTC
TRBV19	.	few	TRBJ2-7	14	CASSIGGSKREQYF	TGTGCCAGTAGTATCGGGGGTAGTAAGAGGGAGCAGTACTTC